This T cell receptor (beta chain) emerged from a study of T cell responses to AZD1222 COVID-19 vaccine. Points from the study as a whole: Per reports, nearly half of all spike-specific TCRs target regions that are unmutated in variants. Most donors were white British, females outnumbered males, and clonal diversity was possibly underestimated.

This table comes from immunoSEQ multiplex PCR, and its TCRdb copy is limited to in-frame clones, with some not included. The table shows 90,000 to 120,000 clones, with 90% to 95% occurring only once. This clone appeared a single time. What it binds is not known. This sample comprised peripheral blood, obtained on day 0 of AZD1222 vaccination. The TCR originated in an adult in good health.

The CDR3 protein is CASSDNYYGYTF. CDR3 nucleotide sequence: TGTGCCAGCAGTGATAATTACTATGGCTACACCTTC. The chain carries TRBV2 and TRBJ1-2; D is undetermined. CDR1 is SNHLY and CDR2 is FYNNEI in the germline V gene. V lost 3 bases, J lost 3 bases, and 5 bases lay in between. There are 12 residues in the CDR3. Full variable domain (remainder filled in from reference TRBV2 and TRBJ1-2): EPEVTQTPSHQVTQMGQEVILRCVPISNHLYFYWYRQILGQKVEFLVSFYNNEISEKSEIFDDQFSVERPDGSNFTLKIRSTKLEDSAMYFCASSDNYYGYTFGSGTRLTVV.